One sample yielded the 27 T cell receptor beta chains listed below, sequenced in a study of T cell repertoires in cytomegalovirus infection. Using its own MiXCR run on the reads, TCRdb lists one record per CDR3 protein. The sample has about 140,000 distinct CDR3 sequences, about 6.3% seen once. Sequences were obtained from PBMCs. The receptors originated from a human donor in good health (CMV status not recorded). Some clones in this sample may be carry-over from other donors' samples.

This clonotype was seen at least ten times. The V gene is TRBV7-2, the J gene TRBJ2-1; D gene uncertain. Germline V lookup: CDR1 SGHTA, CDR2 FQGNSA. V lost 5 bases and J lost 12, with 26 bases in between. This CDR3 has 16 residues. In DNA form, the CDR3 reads TGTGCCAGCAGCAGAACTCCGGGCCCATCCCAGTTAGGGCAGTTCTTC. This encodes CASSRTPGPSQLGQFF.

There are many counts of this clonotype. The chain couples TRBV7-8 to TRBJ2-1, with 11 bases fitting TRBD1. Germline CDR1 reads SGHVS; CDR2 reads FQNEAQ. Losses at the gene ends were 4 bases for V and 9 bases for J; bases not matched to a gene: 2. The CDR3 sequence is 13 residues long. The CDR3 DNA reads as TGTGCCAGCAGCTGGACAGGGGGCGGTGAGCAGTTCTTC. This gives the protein CASSWTGGGEQFF.

The CDR3 nucleotides read TGTGCCAGCAGCTTAGTCCCCGGGACGGATGGCTACACCTTC. Translated: CASSLVPGTDGYTF. The chain carries TRBV7-9 and TRBJ1-2, with a possible D match to TRBD1 (5 bases). Germline CDR1 is SEHNR and CDR2 is FQNEAQ (reference sequence). This CDR3 region has 14 residues. Trimming cost V 1 base and J 6 bases, with 12 bases left between them.

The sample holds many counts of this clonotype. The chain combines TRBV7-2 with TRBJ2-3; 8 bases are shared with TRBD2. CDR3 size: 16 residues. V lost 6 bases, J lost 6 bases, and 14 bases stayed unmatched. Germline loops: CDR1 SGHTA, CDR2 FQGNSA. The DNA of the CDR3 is TGTGCCAGCAGTCCCCTAGCGGGTTCCCTTTCGGATACGCAGTATTTT. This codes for CASSPLAGSLSDTQYF.

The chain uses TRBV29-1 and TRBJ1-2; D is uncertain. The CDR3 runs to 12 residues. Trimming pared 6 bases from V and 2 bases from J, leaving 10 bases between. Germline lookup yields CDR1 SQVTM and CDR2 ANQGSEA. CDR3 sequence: CSVSGGNYGYTF. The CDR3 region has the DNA TGCAGCGTCTCGGGAGGGAACTATGGCTACACCTTC.

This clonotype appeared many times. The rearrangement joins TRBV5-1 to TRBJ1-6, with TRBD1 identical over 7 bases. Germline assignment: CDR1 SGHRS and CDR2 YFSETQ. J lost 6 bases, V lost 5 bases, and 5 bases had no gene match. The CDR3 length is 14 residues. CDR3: CASSPRDSNSPLHF. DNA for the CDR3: TGCGCCAGCAGTCCGCGGGACAGTAATTCACCCCTCCACTTT.

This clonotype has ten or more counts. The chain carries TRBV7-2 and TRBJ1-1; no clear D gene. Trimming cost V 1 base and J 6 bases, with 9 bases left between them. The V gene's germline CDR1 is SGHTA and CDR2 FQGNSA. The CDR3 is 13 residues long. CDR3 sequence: CASSLVREAEAFF. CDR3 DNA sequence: TGTGCCAGCAGCTTAGTCCGGGAGGCTGAAGCTTTCTTT.

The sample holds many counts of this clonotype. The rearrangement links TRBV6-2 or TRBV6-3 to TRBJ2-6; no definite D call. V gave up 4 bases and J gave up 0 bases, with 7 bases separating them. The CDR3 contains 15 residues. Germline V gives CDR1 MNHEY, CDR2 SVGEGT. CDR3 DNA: TGTGCCAGCAGTTCTTACACCTCTGGGGCCAACGTCCTGACTTTC. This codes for CASSSYTSGANVLTF.

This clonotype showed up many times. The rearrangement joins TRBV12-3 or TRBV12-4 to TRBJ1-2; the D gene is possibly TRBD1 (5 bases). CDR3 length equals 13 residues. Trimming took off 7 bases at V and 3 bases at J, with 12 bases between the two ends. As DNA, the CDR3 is TGTGCCAGCACCGCGACGGGGGACTATGGCTACACCTTC. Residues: CASTATGDYGYTF.

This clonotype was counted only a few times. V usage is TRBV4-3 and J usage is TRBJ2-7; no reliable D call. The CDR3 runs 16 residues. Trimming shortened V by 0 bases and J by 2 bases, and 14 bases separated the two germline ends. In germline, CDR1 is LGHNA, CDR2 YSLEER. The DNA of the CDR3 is TGCGCCAGCAGCCAAGATTTAGGCGAGGAAACCTACGAGCAGTACTTC. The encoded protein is CASSQDLGEETYEQYF.

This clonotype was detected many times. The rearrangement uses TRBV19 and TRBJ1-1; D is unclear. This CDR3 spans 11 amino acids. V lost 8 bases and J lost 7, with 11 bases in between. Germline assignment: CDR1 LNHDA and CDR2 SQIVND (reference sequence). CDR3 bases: TGTGCCAGTTTTGGACGGTATGAAGCTTTCTTT. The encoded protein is CASFGRYEAFF.

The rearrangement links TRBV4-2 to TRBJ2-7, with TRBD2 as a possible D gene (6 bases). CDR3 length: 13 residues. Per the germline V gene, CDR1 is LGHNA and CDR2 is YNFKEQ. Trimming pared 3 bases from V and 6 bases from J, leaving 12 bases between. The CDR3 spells CASSQGRGSEQYF. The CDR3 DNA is TGTGCCAGCAGCCAGGGACGGGGGAGCGAGCAGTACTTC.

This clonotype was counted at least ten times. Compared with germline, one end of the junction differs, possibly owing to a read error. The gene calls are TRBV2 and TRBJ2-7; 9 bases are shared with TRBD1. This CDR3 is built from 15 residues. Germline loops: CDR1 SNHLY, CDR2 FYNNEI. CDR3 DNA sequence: TGTGCCAGCACCCCCCGGACAGGGGAGTCCTCCGAGCAGTACTTC. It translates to CASTPRTGESSEQYF.

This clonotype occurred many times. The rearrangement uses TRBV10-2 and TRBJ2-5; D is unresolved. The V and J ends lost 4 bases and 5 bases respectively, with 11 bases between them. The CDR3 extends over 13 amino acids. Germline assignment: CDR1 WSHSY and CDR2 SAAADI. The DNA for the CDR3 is TGCGCCAGCAGTGTGGCCCGGCGGGAGACCCAGTACTTC. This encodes CASSVARRETQYF.

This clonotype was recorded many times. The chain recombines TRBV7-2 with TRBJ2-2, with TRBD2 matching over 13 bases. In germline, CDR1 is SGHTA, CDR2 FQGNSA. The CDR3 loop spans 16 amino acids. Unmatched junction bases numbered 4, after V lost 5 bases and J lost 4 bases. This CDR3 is CASSGLAGASTGELFF. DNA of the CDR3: TGTGCCAGCAGCGGACTAGCGGGGGCTTCCACCGGGGAGCTGTTTTTT.

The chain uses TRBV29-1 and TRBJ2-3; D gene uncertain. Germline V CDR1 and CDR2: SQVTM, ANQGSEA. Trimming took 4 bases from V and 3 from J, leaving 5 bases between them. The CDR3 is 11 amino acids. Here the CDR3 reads CSVGATDTQYF. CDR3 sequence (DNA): TGCAGCGTTGGGGCTACAGATACGCAGTATTTT.

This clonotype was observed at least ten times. The chain's CDR3 is CSVEVGTVGGPDTYQETQYF. The DNA of the CDR3 is TGCAGCGTTGAAGTGGGTACTGTGGGGGGACCCGATACGTACCAAGAGACCCAGTACTTC. The genes are TRBV29-1 and TRBJ2-5; D is perhaps TRBD2 (6 bases). The V gene lost 1 base and the J gene lost 0 bases, with 27 bases spanning the gap. Germline CDR1 is SQVTM and CDR2 is ANQGSEA. This CDR3 has 20 amino acids.

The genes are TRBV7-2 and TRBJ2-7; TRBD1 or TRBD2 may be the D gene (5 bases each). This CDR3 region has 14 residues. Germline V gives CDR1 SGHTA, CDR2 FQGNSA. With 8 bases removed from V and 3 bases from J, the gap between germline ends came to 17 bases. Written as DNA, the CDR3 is TGTGCCAGCGGATCCGGGACGACCCTCTACGAGCAGTACTTC. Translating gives CASGSGTTLYEQYF. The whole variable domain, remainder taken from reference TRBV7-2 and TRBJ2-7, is GAGVSQSPSNKVTEKGKDVELRCDPISGHTALYWYRQSLGQGLEFLIYFQGNSAPDKSGLPSDRFSAERTGGSVSTLTIQRTQQEDSAVYLCASGSGTTLYEQYFGPGTRLTVT.

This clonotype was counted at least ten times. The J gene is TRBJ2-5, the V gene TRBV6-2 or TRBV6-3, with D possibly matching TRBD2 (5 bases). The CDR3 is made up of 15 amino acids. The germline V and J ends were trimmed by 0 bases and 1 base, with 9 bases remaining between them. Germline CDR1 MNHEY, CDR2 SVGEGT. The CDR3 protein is CASSYSRAGQETQYF. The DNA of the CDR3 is TGTGCCAGCAGTTACTCGAGGGCGGGCCAAGAGACCCAGTACTTC.

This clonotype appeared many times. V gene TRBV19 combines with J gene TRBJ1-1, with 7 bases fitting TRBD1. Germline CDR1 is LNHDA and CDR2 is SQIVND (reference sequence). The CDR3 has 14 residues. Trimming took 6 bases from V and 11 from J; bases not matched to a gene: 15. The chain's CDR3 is CASSTWTGDERAFF. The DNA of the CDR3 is TGTGCCAGTAGCACATGGACAGGTGACGAGCGGGCTTTCTTT.

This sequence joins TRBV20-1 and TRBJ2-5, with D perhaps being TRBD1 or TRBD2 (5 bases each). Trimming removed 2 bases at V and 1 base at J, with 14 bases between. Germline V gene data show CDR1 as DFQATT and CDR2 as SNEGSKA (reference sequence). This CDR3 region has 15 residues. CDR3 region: CSARPHPGPQETQYF. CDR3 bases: TGCAGTGCTAGACCCCACCCGGGGCCCCAAGAGACCCAGTACTTC.

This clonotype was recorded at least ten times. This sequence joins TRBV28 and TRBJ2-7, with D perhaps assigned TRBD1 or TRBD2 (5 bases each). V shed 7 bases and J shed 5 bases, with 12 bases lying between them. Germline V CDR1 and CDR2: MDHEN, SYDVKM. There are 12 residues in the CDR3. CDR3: CASTTGTHEQYF. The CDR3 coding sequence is TGTGCCAGCACCACCGGGACCCACGAGCAGTACTTC.

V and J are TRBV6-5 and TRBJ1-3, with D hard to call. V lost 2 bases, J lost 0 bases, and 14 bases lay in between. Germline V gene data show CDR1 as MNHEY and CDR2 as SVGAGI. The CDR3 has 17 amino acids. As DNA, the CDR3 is TGTGCCAGCAGTTACGGGAACGGTCGAGACTCTGGAAACACCATATATTTT. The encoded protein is CASSYGNGRDSGNTIYF.

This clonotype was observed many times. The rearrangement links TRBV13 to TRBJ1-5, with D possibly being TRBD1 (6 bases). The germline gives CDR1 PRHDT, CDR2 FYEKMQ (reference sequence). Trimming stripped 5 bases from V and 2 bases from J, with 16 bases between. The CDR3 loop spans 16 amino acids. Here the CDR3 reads CASSLGGLGRNQPQHF. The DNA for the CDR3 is TGTGCCAGCAGCCTGGGGGGGCTTGGACGCAATCAGCCCCAGCATTTT.

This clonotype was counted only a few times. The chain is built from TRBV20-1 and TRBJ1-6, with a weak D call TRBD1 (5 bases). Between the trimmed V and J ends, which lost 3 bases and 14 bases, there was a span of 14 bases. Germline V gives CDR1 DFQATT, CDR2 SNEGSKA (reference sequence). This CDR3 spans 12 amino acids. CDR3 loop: CSARDTLSALHF. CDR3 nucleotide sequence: TGCAGTGCTAGGGACACCCTTTCGGCCCTCCACTTT.

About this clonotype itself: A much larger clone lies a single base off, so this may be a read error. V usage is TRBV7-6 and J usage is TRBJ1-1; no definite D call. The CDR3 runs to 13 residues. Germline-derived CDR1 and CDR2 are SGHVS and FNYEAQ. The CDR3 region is CASSLWSDTKAFF. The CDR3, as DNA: TGTGCCAGCAGCTTATGGTCCGACACTAAAGCTTTCTTT. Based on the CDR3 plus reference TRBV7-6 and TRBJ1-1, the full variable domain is GAGVSQSPRYKVTKRGQDVALRCDPISGHVSLYWYRQALGQGPEFLTYFNYEAQQDKSGLPNDRFSAERPEGSISTLTIQRTEQRDSAMYRCASSLWSDTKAFFGQGTRLTVV.

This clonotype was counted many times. CDR3 region: CASRPTLLSYNEQFF. The CDR3 bases are TGTGCCAGCCGCCCGACCCTTCTCTCCTACAATGAGCAGTTCTTC. This chain joins TRBV6-1 and TRBJ2-1; D is unresolved. Trimming removed 8 bases from V and 0 bases from J, with 14 bases in between. The CDR3 has 15 amino acids. The germline V gene encodes CDR1 MNHNS and CDR2 SASEGT.